One and the same sample provided the 8 T cell receptor beta chains below, sequenced in a study of identical twins. TCRdb re-analysed the 5' RACE reads in MiXCR, keeping a single row per CDR3 protein. The sample has roughly 260,000 distinct CDR3 sequences, 11% to 15% seen once. The specimen was memory (CD45RO+) T cells sorted from blood. The receptor set was obtained from a woman between 18 and 29 years old in good health.

A few counts support this clonotype. The CDR3 bases are TGCAGTGCCGCGCCCCCCGTGGCCAAAAACATTCAGTACTTC. As protein: CSAAPPVAKNIQYF. The chain recombines TRBV20-1 with TRBJ2-4; D unclear. The CDR3 consists of 14 residues. CDR1 is DFQATT and CDR2 is SNEGSKA in the germline V gene (reference sequence). The V gene lost 6 bases and the J gene lost 1 base, with 13 bases spanning the gap.

This clonotype was detected only a few times. The chain couples TRBV25-1 to TRBJ2-7; 10 positions match TRBD1. The CDR3 consists of 16 residues. Germline values: CDR1 MGHDK, CDR2 SYGVNS. With V trimmed by 2 bases and J by 2 bases, 6 bases remained unmatched. The CDR3 loop is CASSEGTGVPTYEQYF. The CDR3 nucleotides are TGTGCCAGCAGTGAAGGGACAGGGGTCCCCACCTACGAGCAGTACTTC.

This sequence joins TRBV12-3 or TRBV12-4 and TRBJ2-5, with 11 bases lining up with TRBD2. The CDR3 contains 15 residues. Trimming took 3 bases from V and 5 from J; bases not matched to a gene: 5. The CDR3 DNA is TGTGCCAGCAGTTTTAGCGGGGGGGCGGGGGAGACCCAGTACTTC. Residues: CASSFSGGAGETQYF.

The chain joins TRBV10-3 to TRBJ1-1; 9 bases map to TRBD1. There are 17 residues in the CDR3. V lost 1 base to trimming and J lost 4 bases; unmatched junction nucleotides: 10. The germline V gene encodes CDR1 ENHRY and CDR2 SYGVKD. In DNA form, the CDR3 reads TGTGCCATCAGTGAGTTAGGACAGGGGATAGCATCCACTGAAGCTTTCTTT. Amino acids: CAISELGQGIASTEAFF.

This clonotype was detected only a few times. The rearrangement links TRBV19 to TRBJ2-7; 11 nucleotides align to TRBD2. Unmatched junction bases numbered 6, after V lost 5 bases and J lost 3 bases. The CDR3 contains 15 residues. CDR1 is LNHDA, CDR2 SQIVND, per germline (reference sequence). The CDR3 here is CASSASGTSGYEQYF. CDR3 sequence (DNA): TGTGCCAGTAGTGCCTCCGGGACTAGCGGCTACGAGCAGTACTTC.

This clonotype was seen once. This chain links TRBV10-3 with TRBJ2-7; maybe TRBD2 (6 bases). V shed 7 bases and J shed 3 bases, with 13 bases lying between them. The germline CDR1 and CDR2 sequences are ENHRY and SYGVKD. The length of the CDR3 is 13 residues. The CDR3 loop is CAITSGSGYEQYF. The CDR3 DNA sequence: TGTGCCATCACCTCCGGGAGTGGCTACGAGCAGTACTTC.

This clonotype was found a few times. The chain joins TRBV11-2 to TRBJ1-5; TRBD1 matches at 8 bases. With 5 bases clipped from V and 5 bases from J, the junction kept 11 bases outside the gene matches. CDR1 is SGHAT, CDR2 FQNNGV, per germline. The CDR3 consists of 16 residues. CDR3: CASSPQGGTGDQPQHF. The CDR3 nucleotides are TGTGCCAGCAGCCCTCAGGGGGGGACAGGAGATCAGCCCCAGCATTTT.

V usage is TRBV2 and J usage is TRBJ2-5; possible D gene TRBD1, 6 bases. In germline, CDR1 is SNHLY, CDR2 FYNNEI. The CDR3 runs 13 residues. V lost 11 bases and J lost 9, with 22 bases in between. The CDR3 nucleotides are TGTGCCTCACGCGCAGGACAGCAAGGCGCCCAGTACTTC. It is translated as CASRAGQQGAQYF.